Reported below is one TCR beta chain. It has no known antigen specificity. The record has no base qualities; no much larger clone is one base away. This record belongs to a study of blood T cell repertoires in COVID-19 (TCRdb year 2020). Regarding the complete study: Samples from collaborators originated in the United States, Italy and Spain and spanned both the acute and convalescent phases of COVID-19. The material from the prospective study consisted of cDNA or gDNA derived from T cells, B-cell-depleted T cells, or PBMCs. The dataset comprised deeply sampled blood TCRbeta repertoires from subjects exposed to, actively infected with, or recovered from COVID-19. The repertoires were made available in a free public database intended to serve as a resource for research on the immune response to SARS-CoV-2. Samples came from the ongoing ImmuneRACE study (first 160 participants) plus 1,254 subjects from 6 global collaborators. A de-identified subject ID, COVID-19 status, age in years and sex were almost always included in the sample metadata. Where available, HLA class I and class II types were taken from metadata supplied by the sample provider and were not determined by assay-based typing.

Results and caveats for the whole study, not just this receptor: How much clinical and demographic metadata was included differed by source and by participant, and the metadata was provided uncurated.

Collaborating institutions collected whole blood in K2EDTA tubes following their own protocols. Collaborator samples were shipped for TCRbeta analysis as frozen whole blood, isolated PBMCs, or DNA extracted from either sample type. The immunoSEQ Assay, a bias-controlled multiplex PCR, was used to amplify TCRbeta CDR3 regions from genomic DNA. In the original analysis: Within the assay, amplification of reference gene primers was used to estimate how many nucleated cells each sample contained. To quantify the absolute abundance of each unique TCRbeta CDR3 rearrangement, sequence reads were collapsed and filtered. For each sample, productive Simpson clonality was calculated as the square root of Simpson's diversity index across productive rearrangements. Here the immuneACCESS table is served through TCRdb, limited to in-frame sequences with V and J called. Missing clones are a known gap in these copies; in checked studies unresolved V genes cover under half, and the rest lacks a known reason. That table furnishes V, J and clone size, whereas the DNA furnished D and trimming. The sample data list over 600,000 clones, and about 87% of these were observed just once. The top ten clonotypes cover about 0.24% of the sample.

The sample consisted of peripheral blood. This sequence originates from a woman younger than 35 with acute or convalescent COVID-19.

The CDR3 protein is CASSLAPGRPGEYEQYF. The DNA sequence is as follows: TGTGCCAGCAGCTTAGCCCCGGGACGTCCGGGGGAGTACGAGCAGTACTTC. The V and J genes are TRBV11-2 and TRBJ2-7; D gene: possibly TRBD2, on 6 matching bases. V loses 1 base of germline sequence and J loses 4 bases, and the interval between the two ends is 20 bases. The germline V gene provides CDR1 SGHAT and CDR2 FQNNGV. The CDR3 holds 17 amino acids from the cysteine to the phenylalanine. Only the CDR3 DNA is retained, 51 bases long and in frame from the first base.